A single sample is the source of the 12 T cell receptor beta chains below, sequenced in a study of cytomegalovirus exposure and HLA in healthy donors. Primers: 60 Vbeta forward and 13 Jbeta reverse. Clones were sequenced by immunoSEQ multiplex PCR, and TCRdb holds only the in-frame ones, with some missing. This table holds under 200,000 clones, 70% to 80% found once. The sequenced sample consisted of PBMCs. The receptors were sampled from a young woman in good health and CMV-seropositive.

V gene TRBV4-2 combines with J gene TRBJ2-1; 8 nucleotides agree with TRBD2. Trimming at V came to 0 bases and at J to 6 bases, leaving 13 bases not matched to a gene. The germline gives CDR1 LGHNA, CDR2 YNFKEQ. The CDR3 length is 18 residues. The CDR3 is CASSQDPPGSGVTNEQFF. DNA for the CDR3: TGTGCCAGCAGCCAAGACCCCCCGGGTAGCGGGGTGACCAATGAGCAGTTCTTC.

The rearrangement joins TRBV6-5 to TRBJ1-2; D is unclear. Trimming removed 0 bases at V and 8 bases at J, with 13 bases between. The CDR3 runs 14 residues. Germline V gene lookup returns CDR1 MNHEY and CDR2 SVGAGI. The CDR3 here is CASSYSRASGGYTF. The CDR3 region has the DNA TGTGCCAGCAGTTACTCGCGGGCCTCGGGGGGCTACACCTTC.

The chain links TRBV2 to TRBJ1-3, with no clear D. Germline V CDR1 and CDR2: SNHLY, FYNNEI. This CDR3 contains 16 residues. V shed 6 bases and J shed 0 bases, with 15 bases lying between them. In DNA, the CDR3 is TGTGCCAGCAGCATCCTGGATGGGCTCTCTGGAAACACCATATATTTT. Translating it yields CASSILDGLSGNTIYF.

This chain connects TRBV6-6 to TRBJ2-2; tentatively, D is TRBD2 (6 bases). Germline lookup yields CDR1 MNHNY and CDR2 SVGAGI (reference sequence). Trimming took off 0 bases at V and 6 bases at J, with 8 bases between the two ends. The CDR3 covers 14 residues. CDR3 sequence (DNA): TGTGCCAGCAGTTACTCGGAGGGTCCCGGGGAGCTGTTTTTT. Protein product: CASSYSEGPGELFF.

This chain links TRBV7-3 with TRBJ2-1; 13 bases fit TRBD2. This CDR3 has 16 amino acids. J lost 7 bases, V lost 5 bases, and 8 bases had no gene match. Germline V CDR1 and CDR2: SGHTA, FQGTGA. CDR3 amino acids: CASSTRTSGGPNEQFF. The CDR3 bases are TGTGCCAGCAGCACCAGGACTAGCGGGGGCCCTAATGAGCAGTTCTTC.

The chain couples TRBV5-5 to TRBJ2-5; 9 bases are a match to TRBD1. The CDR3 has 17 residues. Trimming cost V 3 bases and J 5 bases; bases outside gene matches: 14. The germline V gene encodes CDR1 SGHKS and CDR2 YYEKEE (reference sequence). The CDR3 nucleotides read TGTGCCAGCAGCTGGGGCCCGGGACAGGGTTTGTGGGAGACCCAGTACTTC. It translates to CASSWGPGQGLWETQYF.

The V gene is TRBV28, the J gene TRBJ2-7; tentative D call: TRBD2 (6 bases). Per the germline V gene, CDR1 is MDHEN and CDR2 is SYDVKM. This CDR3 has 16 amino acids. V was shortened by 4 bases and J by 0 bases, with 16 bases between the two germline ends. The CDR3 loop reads CASSYPGGKSSYEQYF. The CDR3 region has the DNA TGTGCCAGCAGTTACCCGGGCGGGAAAAGCTCCTACGAGCAGTACTTC.

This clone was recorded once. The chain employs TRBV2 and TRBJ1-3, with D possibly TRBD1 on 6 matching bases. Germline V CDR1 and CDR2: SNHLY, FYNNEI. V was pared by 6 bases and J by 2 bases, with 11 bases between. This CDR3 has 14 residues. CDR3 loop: CASSLQGAGNTIYF. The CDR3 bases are TGTGCCAGCAGCCTACAGGGTGCTGGAAACACCATATATTTT.

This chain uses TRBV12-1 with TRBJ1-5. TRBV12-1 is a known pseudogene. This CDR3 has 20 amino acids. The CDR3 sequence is CASSCLGEAGPFLPNQPQHF. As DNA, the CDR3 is TGTGCCAGCAGCTGCCTCGGGGAAGCCGGCCCTTTTCTCCCCAATCAGCCCCAGCATTTT.

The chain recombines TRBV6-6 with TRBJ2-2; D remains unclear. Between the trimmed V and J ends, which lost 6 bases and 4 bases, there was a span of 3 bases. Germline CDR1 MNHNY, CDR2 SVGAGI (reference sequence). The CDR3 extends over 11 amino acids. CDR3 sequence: CASSFTGELFF. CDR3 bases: TGTGCCAGCAGCTTCACCGGGGAGCTGTTTTTT.

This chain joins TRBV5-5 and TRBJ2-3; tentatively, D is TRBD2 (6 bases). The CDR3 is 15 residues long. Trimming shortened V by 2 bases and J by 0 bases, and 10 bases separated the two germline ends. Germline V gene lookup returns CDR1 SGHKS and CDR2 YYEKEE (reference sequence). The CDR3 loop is CASSFLAHSTDTQYF. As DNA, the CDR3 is TGTGCCAGCAGCTTCCTAGCGCACAGCACAGATACGCAGTATTTT.

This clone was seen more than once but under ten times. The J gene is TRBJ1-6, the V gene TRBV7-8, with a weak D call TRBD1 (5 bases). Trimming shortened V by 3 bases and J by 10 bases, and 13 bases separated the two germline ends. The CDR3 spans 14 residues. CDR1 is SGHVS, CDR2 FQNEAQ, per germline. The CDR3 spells CASSLAGRRSPLHF. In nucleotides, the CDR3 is TGTGCCAGCAGCTTGGCAGGGAGGCGCTCACCCCTCCACTTT.